The text below deals with one T cell receptor (beta chain). Enrolled during active infection, Seattle patients were then followed longitudinally. The sample comes from a study of blood T cell repertoires in COVID-19. Across the study: COVID-19 samples, acute and convalescent, were from the United States, Italy and Spain. T cells, B-cell-depleted T cells, or PBMCs provided the cDNA or gDNA that served as material.

The junction had 0 bases not matched to a gene; V was cut back by 3 bases and J by 0 bases. The germline V gene encodes CDR1 KGHSH and CDR2 LQKENI. The CDR3 has 15 residues. Here immunoSEQ multiplex PCR was the method, and the copy in TCRdb shows in-frame clones only, minus some. The table shows some 150,000 clones, with 75% to 90% occurring only once. This receptor was obtained from an older woman with COVID-19, enrolled during active disease. The V gene is TRBV18, the J gene TRBJ2-1; 9 nucleotides align to TRBD1. Sequenced sample: peripheral blood. In DNA, the CDR3 is TGTGCCAGCTCACCGGGACAGGGCTCCTACAATGAGCAGTTCTTC. Its translation is CASSPGQGSYNEQFF.